This T cell receptor beta chain derives from a study of blood T cell repertoires in COVID-19. Study-wide context: Sources were T cells, B-cell-depleted T cells, or PBMCs; the material itself was cDNA or gDNA.

The ends lost 6 bases at V and 7 bases at J; junction bases unmatched: 17. The germline CDR1 and CDR2 sequences are SGHTA and FQGNSA. CDR3 size: 17 residues. In the authors' workflow: Reference gene primers were amplified, and this amplification served to estimate nucleated cell counts. The table came from immunoSEQ multiplex PCR; TCRdb's copy has only in-frame clones and leaves some out. V and J calls and clone size are those listed in that table; D and trimming were worked out from the DNA. The repertoire has about 100,000 clones, around 87% of them found once; the top ten carry 11%. What was sequenced was peripheral blood. The rearrangement joins TRBV7-2 to TRBJ2-2; 7 nucleotides match TRBD1. This receptor was taken from a young woman with acute or convalescent COVID-19. The CDR3 sequence is CASRDARGLGRNGELFF. The DNA of the CDR3 is TGTGCCAGCAGAGACGCAAGGGGGCTAGGCCGGAACGGGGAGCTGTTTTTT. The full variable domain, its missing parts supplied by reference TRBV7-2 and TRBJ2-2, is GAGVSQSPSNKVTEKGKDVELRCDPISGHTALYWYRQSLGQGLEFLIYFQGNSAPDKSGLPSDRFSAERTGGSVSTLTIQRTQQEDSAVYLCASRDARGLGRNGELFFGEGSRLTVL.